This paragraph reports one T cell receptor beta chain. Germline assignment: CDR1 MNHEY and CDR2 SVGAGI. The CDR3 loop spans 16 amino acids. Trimming removed 2 bases from V and 0 bases from J, with 8 bases in between. These data are taken from a study of blood T cell repertoires in COVID-19. Overall study: The cDNA or gDNA used as material had been derived from T cells, B-cell-depleted T cells, or PBMCs.

Generated by immunoSEQ multiplex PCR, the TCRdb table keeps only in-frame clones and is missing some. The repertoire holds roughly 79,000 clones, with over 85% as singletons. The rearrangement joins TRBV6-5 to TRBJ1-6; D remains ambiguous. This clonotype originated in a man in his fifties with active COVID-19. The sample taken for sequencing was peripheral blood. The CDR3 loop is CASSYERSSYNSPLHF. In nucleotides, the CDR3 is TGTGCCAGCAGTTACGAACGGAGCTCCTATAATTCACCCCTCCACTTT.